This T cell receptor beta chain is from a study of blood T cell repertoires in COVID-19. About the research overall: Samples taken during acute and convalescent COVID-19 were collected in the United States, Italy and Spain. T cells, B-cell-depleted T cells, or PBMCs supplied cDNA or gDNA.

This clone was detected once. V lost 8 bases to trimming and J lost 3 bases; unmatched junction nucleotides: 5. CDR3 length equals 14 residues. Germline-derived CDR1 and CDR2 are SNHLY and FYNNEI. The authors' processing: Amplification with reference gene primers provided the estimates of nucleated cell counts. Using immunoSEQ multiplex PCR, the repertoire was profiled, and TCRdb retains in-frame clones only, with some absent. V, J and clone size are taken as reported in that table, and D and trimming were inferred from the DNA itself. The table has about 230,000 clones, over 70% seen once. The sample taken for sequencing was peripheral blood. The TCR sequence derives from a woman aged 80 or older with acute or convalescent COVID-19. The chain couples TRBV2 to TRBJ2-2; TRBD1 matches 8 bases. CDR3 sequence (DNA): TGTGCCAGCGGGGGGACAGGATACACCGGGGAGCTGTTTTTT. Translating gives CASGGTGYTGELFF.